Listed here are 20 T cell receptor beta chains from one sample, sequenced in a study of blood T cell repertoires in COVID-19. This table comes from immunoSEQ multiplex PCR, and its TCRdb copy is limited to in-frame clones, with some not included. The sample carries 70,000 to 100,000 clones, 80% to 90% recorded once. What was sequenced was peripheral blood. The source is a man between 45 and 60 years old with COVID-19, enrolled during active disease.

The rearrangement joins TRBV6-6 to TRBJ1-2, with D possibly TRBD1 on 5 matching bases. The CDR3 has 15 amino acids. Trimming shortened V by 2 bases and J by 4 bases, and 14 bases separated the two germline ends. Germline lookup yields CDR1 MNHNY and CDR2 SVGAGI (reference sequence). CDR3 bases: TGTGCCAGCAGTTACCAAATCCAGGGTATCTATGGCTACACCTTC. This translates into CASSYQIQGIYGYTF.

The genes are TRBV27 and TRBJ1-1, with 10 nucleotides matching TRBD1. The CDR3 runs 14 residues. V shed 0 bases and J 9 bases; nucleotides not matched to a gene: 4. The germline V gene encodes CDR1 MNHEY and CDR2 SMNVEV (reference sequence). CDR3 sequence: CASSLSSGQGKAFF. For the CDR3, the DNA is TGTGCCAGCAGTTTATCGTCGGGACAGGGGAAAGCTTTCTTT.

The rearrangement joins TRBV27 to TRBJ2-2, with 8 bases that match TRBD2. In germline, CDR1 is MNHEY, CDR2 SMNVEV (reference sequence). Trimming at V came to 6 bases and at J to 3 bases, leaving 9 bases not matched to a gene. This CDR3 has 16 amino acids. The CDR3 spells CASSRARGGHTGELFF. The CDR3 DNA is TGTGCCAGCAGCAGGGCTCGGGGGGGTCACACCGGGGAGCTGTTTTTT.

The V gene is TRBV19, the J gene TRBJ1-1; TRBD1 is a possible D gene (5 bases). Germline assignment: CDR1 LNHDA and CDR2 SQIVND (reference sequence). V lost 1 base, J lost 1 base, and 10 bases lay in between. The CDR3 extends over 15 amino acids. The CDR3 bases are TGTGCCAGTAGTATAGGTATAGGACAGAACACTGAAGCTTTCTTT. It encodes CASSIGIGQNTEAFF.

The gene calls are TRBV7-9 and TRBJ2-2; the D gene is possibly TRBD2 (5 bases). The CDR3 has 14 amino acids. The V end was cut by 7 bases, the J end by 4 bases, with 13 bases between. The germline V gene encodes CDR1 SEHNR and CDR2 FQNEAQ (reference sequence). CDR3 sequence: CASKDSRSTGELFF. The CDR3, as DNA: TGTGCCAGCAAGGACTCCCGGAGCACCGGGGAGCTGTTTTTT.

This chain links TRBV7-8 with TRBJ1-5; 11 bases map to TRBD1. The V gene end was trimmed by 5 bases and the J gene end by 4 bases; junction bases not matched to a gene: 4. From germline, CDR1 is SGHVS and CDR2 FQNEAQ. The CDR3 has 15 amino acids. CDR3 DNA sequence: TGTGCCAGCAGCGGCGGGACAGGGGGGAATCAGCCCCAGCATTTT. Translation: CASSGGTGGNQPQHF.

The chain combines TRBV19 with TRBJ2-2; TRBD1 matches at 10 bases. J gave up 3 bases and V 8 bases, and 6 bases lay outside the gene matches. This CDR3 spans 15 amino acids. Germline V gene lookup returns CDR1 LNHDA and CDR2 SQIVND (reference sequence). The CDR3 coding sequence is TGTGCCAGTGGGGACAGGGGAAGAGACACCGGGGAGCTGTTTTTT. Translated: CASGDRGRDTGELFF.

The gene calls are TRBV6-5 and TRBJ1-2, with D unresolved. V was shortened by 0 bases and J by 8 bases, with 16 bases between the two germline ends. The CDR3 length is 15 residues. Germline V gene data show CDR1 as MNHEY and CDR2 as SVGAGI. The CDR3 DNA reads TGTGCCAGCAGTTACTCTTCCGACCAGGCACGGGGCTACACCTTC. It is translated as CASSYSSDQARGYTF.

The chain combines TRBV5-4 with TRBJ2-7, with no clear D. The CDR3 contains 13 residues. Trimming left V 2 bases short and J 0 bases short, with 6 bases between. Looked up from germline, CDR1 is SGHNT and CDR2 is YYREEE (reference sequence). The CDR3 DNA follows: TGTGCCAGCAGCTTAGCATACTCCTACGAGCAGTACTTC. This encodes CASSLAYSYEQYF.

The chain is built from TRBV9 and TRBJ2-2, with D tentatively TRBD2 (5 bases). V lost 0 bases and J lost 0, with 6 bases in between. In germline, CDR1 is SGDLS, CDR2 YYNGEE. The CDR3 runs to 15 residues. CDR3 amino acids: CASSVEAANTGELFF. CDR3 coding DNA: TGTGCCAGCAGCGTAGAAGCGGCGAACACCGGGGAGCTGTTTTTT.

CDR3 nucleotides: TGTGCCAGCAGCTACTCTGGCGGTTCCTACAATGAGCAGTTCTTC. It specifies CASSYSGGSYNEQFF. The chain combines TRBV7-2 with TRBJ2-1; D unresolved. The CDR3 length is 15 residues. V was trimmed by 4 bases and J by 1 base, leaving 11 bases between them. The germline V gene has CDR1 SGHTA and CDR2 FQGNSA. The variable domain in full, with the rest retrieved from reference TRBV7-2 and TRBJ2-1, is GAGVSQSPSNKVTEKGKDVELRCDPISGHTALYWYRQSLGQGLEFLIYFQGNSAPDKSGLPSDRFSAERTGGSVSTLTIQRTQQEDSAVYLCASSYSGGSYNEQFFGPGTRLTVL.

This clone was seen only a few times. V is TRBV4-2 and J is TRBJ1-6; TRBD1 aligns across 9 bases. This CDR3 contains 18 residues. The germline gives CDR1 LGHNA, CDR2 YNFKEQ. Losses at the gene ends were 4 bases for V and 0 bases for J; bases not matched to a gene: 7. CDR3 coding DNA: TGTGCCAGCAGCCCCACGGGACAGGGTTACTCCTATAATTCACCCCTCCACTTT. As protein: CASSPTGQGYSYNSPLHF.

The rearrangement joins TRBV5-4 to TRBJ2-5, with D unresolved. The germline V gene has CDR1 SGHNT and CDR2 YYREEE (reference sequence). Trimming left V 0 bases short and J 5 bases short, with 11 bases between. This CDR3 has 14 residues. This CDR3 is CASSLVLDGETQYF. CDR3 bases: TGTGCCAGCAGCTTGGTGCTAGATGGGGAGACCCAGTACTTC.

The chain has TRBV4-2 and TRBJ1-2, with TRBD1 as a possible D gene (5 bases). Germline V lookup: CDR1 LGHNA, CDR2 YNFKEQ. V shed 4 bases and J shed 8 bases, with 14 bases lying between them. The CDR3 covers 13 residues. CDR3 region: CASSPEGLWGYTF. As DNA, the CDR3 is TGTGCCAGCAGCCCAGAGGGGCTATGGGGCTACACCTTC.

This chain links TRBV6-1 with TRBJ1-6, with 7 bases fitting TRBD1. This CDR3 contains 14 residues. Germline V gives CDR1 MNHNS, CDR2 SASEGT. V lost 3 bases, J lost 8 bases, and 4 bases stayed unmatched. CDR3 loop: CASSDRGADSPLHF. As DNA, the CDR3 is TGTGCCAGCAGTGACAGGGGGGCGGATTCACCCCTCCACTTT.

A few counts support this clone. The chain combines TRBV6-2 or TRBV6-3 with TRBJ1-2; no definite D call. CDR1 and CDR2 from the germline V gene are MNHEY and SVGEGT. This CDR3 has 13 residues. Trimming cost V 2 bases and J 5 bases, with 9 bases left between them. For the CDR3, the DNA is TGTGCCAGCAGTTACCAGGATAGGTATGGCTACACCTTC. This codes for CASSYQDRYGYTF.

The chain carries TRBV6-6 and TRBJ1-2; D is possibly TRBD1 (5 bases). The V gene lost 2 bases and the J gene lost 3 bases, with 10 bases spanning the gap. The CDR3 runs to 14 residues. CDR1 and CDR2 from the germline V gene are MNHNY and SVGAGI (reference sequence). The DNA for the CDR3 is TGTGCCAGCAGTTACAAGGGGCCCCACTATGGCTACACCTTC. Its translation: CASSYKGPHYGYTF.

The rearrangement links TRBV4-1 to TRBJ1-5; no firm D call. V lost 0 bases to trimming and J lost 3 bases, with 6 bases between them. The CDR3 runs to 14 residues. Germline loops: CDR1 MGHRA, CDR2 YSYEKL. In DNA, the CDR3 is TGCGCCAGCAGCCAAGAATTAGTCAATCAGCCCCAGCATTTT. As protein: CASSQELVNQPQHF.

V usage is TRBV5-4 and J usage is TRBJ1-1; TRBD1 agrees at 9 bases. CDR3 length: 14 residues. Germline CDR1 reads SGHNT; CDR2 reads YYREEE (reference sequence). V was clipped by 5 bases and J by 3 bases; unmatched bases: 5. The CDR3, as DNA: TGTGCCAGCAGTAAACGGGACAGGGACACTGAAGCTTTCTTT. Translation: CASSKRDRDTEAFF.

This clone was seen more than once but under ten times. The chain has TRBV25-1 and TRBJ2-7; possible D gene TRBD1, 5 bases. In germline, CDR1 is MGHDK, CDR2 SYGVNS. The CDR3 has 14 residues. Trimming removed 5 bases at V and 1 base at J, with 12 bases between. The CDR3, as DNA: TGTGCCAGCAGTCATTCGGACATTTCCTACGAGCAGTACTTC. Translating gives CASSHSDISYEQYF.